The T cell receptor (beta chain) under discussion was sequenced for a study of response to subunit inactivated influenza vaccine. Findings of the study overall: The authors suggested that few new T cells are recruited per seasonal influenza vaccination.

V shed 6 bases and J 3 bases; nucleotides not matched to a gene: 8. This CDR3 has 13 amino acids. Germline CDR1 is DFQATT and CDR2 is SNEGSKA (reference sequence). TCRdb re-derived calls from the RT-PCR reads in MiXCR, one entry per CDR3 protein. The data hold around 540,000 distinct CDR3 sequences, with roughly 10% observed a single time. This clonotype was seen ten or more times. Its antigen is unknown. The source of this sequence is a man aged 45-65 years who received an inactivated influenza vaccine. This sequence joins TRBV20-1 and TRBJ2-7; the match to TRBD1 covers 7 bases. The sequenced sample was PBMCs from blood, obtained on the day of vaccination. CDR3 sequence reads: CSAAQGVVYEQYF. CDR3 nucleotides: TGCAGTGCAGCTCAGGGGGTGGTCTACGAGCAGTACTTC.